The 27 T cell receptor beta chains listed next were all sequenced from one sample in a study of identical twins. TCRdb redid the calling of the 5' RACE reads with MiXCR, one entry per CDR3 protein. In the table there are approximately 240,000 distinct CDR3 sequences, around an eighth of which are singletons. The sequenced sample was memory (CD45RO+) T cells sorted from blood. Receptors were obtained from a woman younger than 30 in good health.

V and J are TRBV7-9 and TRBJ2-6, with D hard to call. Germline CDR1 is SEHNR and CDR2 is FQNEAQ (reference sequence). This CDR3 is built from 13 residues. Trimming removed 7 bases at V and 4 bases at J, with 8 bases between. The CDR3 here is CASTLAGANVLTF. The CDR3 DNA is TGTGCCAGCACCCTGGCCGGGGCCAACGTCCTGACTTTC. Variable domain in full (rest from reference TRBV7-9 and TRBJ2-6): DTGVSQNPRHKITKRGQNVTFRCDPISEHNRLYWYRQTLGQGPEFLTYFQNEAQLEKSRLLSDRFSAERPKGSFSTLEIQRTEQGDSAMYLCASTLAGANVLTFGAGSRLTVL.

The sample holds many counts of this clonotype. The chain recombines TRBV5-1 with TRBJ2-1; 7 nucleotides line up with TRBD1. Germline CDR1 reads SGHRS; CDR2 reads YFSETQ. The CDR3 is 15 residues long. Germline trimming cut 3 bases from V and 2 bases from J; bases unmatched to any gene: 5. The CDR3: CASSSTGTTYNEQFF. The CDR3 DNA reads TGCGCCAGCAGCTCGACAGGGACCACCTACAATGAGCAGTTCTTC.

In this sample, this clonotype turned up a few times. The chain carries TRBV5-1 and TRBJ1-1; D call uncertain. The CDR3 is 15 residues long. V shed 0 bases and J shed 0 bases, with 9 bases lying between them. Germline CDR1 SGHRS, CDR2 YFSETQ. The CDR3 is CASSLESLMNTEAFF. The CDR3, as DNA: TGCGCCAGCAGCTTGGAGTCCTTAATGAACACTGAAGCTTTCTTT. Together with reference TRBV5-1 and TRBJ1-1, the CDR3 gives the full variable domain: KAGVTQTPRYLIKTRGQQVTLSCSPISGHRSVSWYQQTPGQGLQFLFEYFSETQRNKGNFPGRFSGRQFSNSRSEMNVSTLELGDSALYLCASSLESLMNTEAFFGQGTRLTVV.

The chain uses TRBV18 and TRBJ2-1; 9 bases fit TRBD2. The CDR3 loop spans 16 amino acids. J gave up 6 bases and V 0 bases, and 6 bases lay outside the gene matches. The germline gives CDR1 KGHSH, CDR2 LQKENI. CDR3 bases: TGTGCCAGCTCACCACCTTTAGCGGGAGTTGGCAATGAGCAGTTCTTC. This sequence encodes CASSPPLAGVGNEQFF. The variable domain in full, with the rest retrieved from reference TRBV18 and TRBJ2-1, is NAGVMQNPRHLVRRRGQEARLRCSPMKGHSHVYWYRQLPEEGLKFMVYLQKENIIDESGMPKERFSAEFPKEGPSILRIQQVVRGDSAAYFCASSPPLAGVGNEQFFGPGTRLTVL.

This clonotype came up many times. This sequence joins TRBV4-3 and TRBJ2-7; D remains ambiguous. Germline assignment: CDR1 LGHNA and CDR2 YSLEER. V dropped 0 bases and J dropped 2 bases, with 11 bases sitting between them. This CDR3 comprises 15 residues. The DNA of the CDR3 is TGCGCCAGCAGCCAAGATTGGAAGGAAACCTACGAGCAGTACTTC. This sequence encodes CASSQDWKETYEQYF.

This clonotype was seen repeatedly, ten times or more. J is TRBJ2-7 and V is TRBV7-9; TRBD1 agrees at 9 bases. Trimming took 6 bases from V and 2 from J; bases not matched to a gene: 11. CDR1 and CDR2 from the germline V gene are SEHNR and FQNEAQ (reference sequence). This CDR3 has 16 amino acids. The CDR3 reads CASSWIPGQGTYEQYF. CDR3 nucleotide sequence: TGTGCCAGCAGTTGGATCCCAGGACAGGGGACCTACGAGCAGTACTTC.

This clonotype was seen a few times. This chain uses TRBV5-1 with TRBJ1-4; no reliable D call. The CDR3 is 15 residues long. Between the trimmed V and J ends, which lost 3 bases and 7 bases, there was a span of 16 bases. Germline V gene data show CDR1 as SGHRS and CDR2 as YFSETQ. CDR3 loop: CASSSSGTLGEKLFF. In DNA, the CDR3 is TGCGCCAGCAGCTCTTCGGGTACCTTGGGTGAAAAACTGTTTTTT.

V gene TRBV6-2 or TRBV6-3 combines with J gene TRBJ2-7, with 8 bases lining up with TRBD2. Germline V lookup: CDR1 MNHEY, CDR2 SVGEGT. The V and J ends lost 2 bases and 5 bases, in that order; junction bases with no gene match: 8. The CDR3 has 15 residues. The CDR3 DNA is TGTGCCAGCAGTTACCCCCCGGGACTAGTTAACGAGCAGTACTTC. Translated: CASSYPPGLVNEQYF.

V and J are TRBV7-2 and TRBJ1-2, with no clear D. Trimming stripped 1 base from V and 1 base from J, with 13 bases between. The CDR3 spans 16 residues. The germline V gene has CDR1 SGHTA and CDR2 FQGNSA. The CDR3 loop reads CASSLVPEGRNYGYTF. The CDR3 DNA reads TGTGCCAGCAGCTTAGTGCCAGAGGGCCGTAACTATGGCTACACCTTC.

This chain uses TRBV3-1 with TRBJ1-2; no clear D gene. This CDR3 region has 14 residues. Trimming took off 5 bases at V and 1 base at J, with 11 bases between the two ends. The germline CDR1 and CDR2 sequences are LGHDT and YNNKEL (reference sequence). The CDR3, as DNA: TGTGCCAGCAGCTCGGGGAGGGTTAACTATGGCTACACCTTC. The encoded protein is CASSSGRVNYGYTF.

CDR3 bases: TGCGCCAGCAGTACCGAGGGTGGGCGAGCAGATACGCAGTATTTT. Its translation: CASSTEGGRADTQYF. The chain joins TRBV10-1 to TRBJ2-3; TRBD2 might be the D (5 bases). The CDR3 is made up of 15 amino acids. Trimming took 5 bases from V and 4 from J, leaving 16 bases between them. Per germline, CDR1 WNHNN and CDR2 SYGVQD (reference sequence).

V and J are TRBV12-3 or TRBV12-4 and TRBJ2-3; TRBD2 matches 7 bases. V lost 6 bases, J lost 4 bases, and 13 bases stayed unmatched. CDR3 length: 16 amino acids. Here the CDR3 reads CASRKAAGVGADTQYF. DNA for the CDR3: TGTGCCAGCAGGAAGGCGGCGGGAGTGGGGGCAGATACGCAGTATTTT.

This sequence joins TRBV21-1 and TRBJ2-1; the table's D call of TRBD2 was not tested on the DNA. TRBV21-1 is described as a pseudogene. CDR3 size: 14 residues. CDR3: CASQNRRVWDEQFF. CDR3 bases: TGTGCCAGCCAAAACAGGAGGGTCTGGGATGAGCAGTTCTTC.

Many counts were recorded for this clonotype. J is TRBJ2-1 and V is TRBV5-1, with D unresolved. CDR1 SGHRS and CDR2 YFSETQ come from the germline V gene. The CDR3 loop spans 13 amino acids. Between the trimmed V and J ends, which lost 2 bases and 6 bases, there was a span of 9 bases. The CDR3 loop is CASSLTSTNEQFF. Here the CDR3 DNA reads TGCGCCAGCAGCTTAACTTCTACCAATGAGCAGTTCTTC.

The gene calls are TRBV5-6 and TRBJ2-5; D might be TRBD1 or TRBD2, each matching 5 bases. CDR3 size: 13 residues. Germline V gene lookup returns CDR1 SGHDT and CDR2 YYEEEE. V gave up 0 bases and J gave up 7 bases, with 10 bases separating them. The CDR3 nucleotides read TGTGCCAGCAGCTTGGCCATTGGGGGGACCCAGTACTTC. Protein: CASSLAIGGTQYF.

This chain links TRBV24-1 with TRBJ2-1; TRBD1 agrees at 9 bases. Germline values: CDR1 KGHDR, CDR2 SFDVKD. Trimming at V came to 12 bases and at J to 7 bases, leaving 27 bases not matched to a gene. The CDR3 runs 19 residues. The CDR3 sequence: CAPNRGTGIPPAGGNEQFF. CDR3 DNA: TGTGCCCCTAACCGGGGGACAGGGATTCCCCCGGCTGGGGGGAATGAGCAGTTCTTC.

J is TRBJ2-3 and V is TRBV5-1; 10 nucleotides align to TRBD2. Germline assignment: CDR1 SGHRS and CDR2 YFSETQ. The CDR3 sequence is 14 residues long. V shed 6 bases and J 2 bases; nucleotides not matched to a gene: 3. The CDR3 reads CASNSGRTTDTQYF. The DNA of the CDR3 is TGCGCCAGCAATAGCGGGAGGACCACAGATACGCAGTATTTT.

V and J are TRBV20-1 and TRBJ2-5; D is undetermined. The V gene's germline CDR1 is DFQATT and CDR2 SNEGSKA (reference sequence). This CDR3 spans 12 amino acids. Trimming cost V 6 bases and J 5 bases, with 13 bases left between them. CDR3 DNA sequence: TGCAGTGCCCTCCGGAGATCCGAGACCCAGTACTTC. This encodes CSALRRSETQYF.

The V call is TRBV20-1, the J call TRBJ2-7; D gene unclear. Deletions cut 4 bases from V and 0 bases from J, with 10 bases between. This CDR3 has 13 residues. Germline assignment: CDR1 DFQATT and CDR2 SNEGSKA (reference sequence). Written as DNA, the CDR3 is TGCAGTGCTACGGACGGAAGCTCCTACGAGCAGTACTTC. Its protein product is CSATDGSSYEQYF.

This clonotype was seen only a few times. The chain is built from TRBV19 and TRBJ2-1, with TRBD2 identical over 8 bases. The V gene's germline CDR1 is LNHDA and CDR2 SQIVND (reference sequence). The CDR3 sequence is 14 residues long. J gave up 7 bases and V 5 bases, and 7 bases lay outside the gene matches. The CDR3, as DNA: TGTGCCAGTAGTTTCGGGGGGGCCGCAAATGAGCAGTTCTTC. Protein product: CASSFGGAANEQFF.

This clonotype has just a few counts. The chain combines TRBV27 with TRBJ2-1; no clear D gene. The CDR3 contains 15 residues. The germline CDR1 and CDR2 sequences are MNHEY and SMNVEV (reference sequence). V lost 6 bases to trimming and J lost 7 bases, with 19 bases between them. The CDR3 spells CASRTRVMVRNEQFF. The CDR3 DNA reads TGTGCCAGCAGGACTCGGGTAATGGTAAGAAATGAGCAGTTCTTC.

In its sample, this clonotype was seen a few times. J is TRBJ2-3 and V is TRBV4-1; D perhaps matches TRBD1 (5 bases). This CDR3 spans 13 amino acids. Per the germline V gene, CDR1 is MGHRA and CDR2 is YSYEKL. V lost 4 bases and J lost 5, with 10 bases in between. CDR3 nucleotide sequence: TGCGCCAGCAGCCGCCGAGACAGAGATACGCAGTATTTT. Translating it yields CASSRRDRDTQYF.

This clonotype was counted many times. The J gene is TRBJ2-7, the V gene TRBV3-1; TRBD2 matches at 7 bases. From germline, CDR1 is LGHDT and CDR2 YNNKEL (reference sequence). Trimming took 2 bases from V and 2 from J; bases not matched to a gene: 0. This CDR3 contains 13 residues. The CDR3 sequence: CASSQRGAYEQYF. The CDR3 nucleotides are TGTGCCAGCAGCCAACGGGGGGCCTACGAGCAGTACTTC.

The V call is TRBV20-1, the J call TRBJ2-3, with D possibly matching TRBD2 (6 bases). The CDR3 loop spans 12 amino acids. Germline CDR1 reads DFQATT; CDR2 reads SNEGSKA (reference sequence). V was cut by 6 bases and J by 4 bases, with 11 bases left in between. The CDR3 bases are TGCAGTGCGGGTAGCGGACCAGATACGCAGTATTTT. Translating gives CSAGSGPDTQYF.

About this clonotype itself: The final CDR3 position lacks the conserved phenylalanine or tryptophan, pointing to a likely read error. The chain combines TRBV12-3 or TRBV12-4 with TRBJ2-5; 9 nucleotides match TRBD2. With 3 bases clipped from V and 2 bases from J, the junction kept 4 bases outside the gene matches. The CDR3 has 15 amino acids. The CDR3 loop reads CASSLTSGPQETQYY. CDR3 DNA sequence: TGTGCCAGCAGTTTGACTAGCGGCCCTCAAGAGACCCAGTACTAC.

This clonotype turned up a few times. The rearrangement joins TRBV7-6 to TRBJ1-4; 9 nucleotides line up with TRBD1. Unmatched junction bases numbered 5, after V lost 3 bases and J lost 6 bases. This CDR3 is built from 15 residues. Germline V gene lookup returns CDR1 SGHVS and CDR2 FNYEAQ. The CDR3 DNA follows: TGTGCCAGCAGCTTGTGGACAGGGGAGCATGAAAAACTGTTTTTT. It specifies CASSLWTGEHEKLFF.

This chain links TRBV20-1 with TRBJ2-5, with D uncertain. The germline CDR1 and CDR2 sequences are DFQATT and SNEGSKA (reference sequence). The V end lost 6 bases, the J end lost 5 bases, and 16 bases lay between the germline ends. The CDR3 runs to 13 residues. CDR3 residues: CSAPPPGRETQYF. The CDR3 DNA is TGCAGTGCCCCACCCCCTGGAAGGGAGACCCAGTACTTC.